This T cell receptor beta chain is from a study of Ad26.COV2.S vaccination and SARS-CoV-2 variants. As for the study in general: Dosing was one shot or two shots 56 days apart.

Profiled with immunoSEQ multiplex PCR; TCRdb holds only in-frame clones, not every one. The table has 350,000 to 400,000 clones, around 91% seen once. This CDR3 has 16 residues. Germline loops: CDR1 SGDLS, CDR2 YYNGEE. The V end was cut by 3 bases, the J end by 9 bases, with 19 bases between. Treatment denoted: some 20 received Ad26.COV2.S at low or high dose, single or two shots; 5 received placebo; per-sample allocation not given. The study sampled participants on day 63 after the first vaccine or placebo injection. The sequences come from peripheral blood, collected in a trial of Ad26.COV2.S vaccine versus placebo. The genes are TRBV9 and TRBJ1-6, with a weak D call TRBD1 (6 bases). The receptor comes from a person between 18 and 65 years old who received the Ad26.COV2.S COVID-19 vaccine or a placebo. The CDR3 sequence is CASSAKERGPSSPLHF. The CDR3 DNA reads as TGTGCCAGCAGCGCGAAAGAGCGGGGGCCGAGTTCACCCCTCCACTTT.